The subject of this entry is one T cell receptor (beta chain). Source study methods: Amplification with reference gene primers provided the estimates of nucleated cell counts. Produced via immunoSEQ multiplex PCR; TCRdb's table is partial and in-frame only. V and J calls and clone size follow that table, whereas D and trimming were derived from the DNA. The sample has about 200,000 clones, roughly 84% seen once. V was trimmed by 4 bases and J by 4 bases, leaving 14 bases between them. This CDR3 has 16 residues. Germline V gives CDR1 LGHNA, CDR2 YSLEER. This sample stems from a study of blood T cell repertoires in COVID-19. For the study at large: Sources were T cells, B-cell-depleted T cells, or PBMCs; the material itself was cDNA or gDNA.

The chain uses TRBV4-3 and TRBJ1-6; no clear D gene. Sequencing input: peripheral blood. This sequence was found in a woman at least 80 years old with acute or convalescent COVID-19. The CDR3 here is CASSPDPGQYNSPLHF. In nucleotides, the CDR3 is TGCGCCAGCAGCCCAGACCCGGGTCAGTATAATTCACCCCTCCACTTT.